The entry below describes one T cell receptor (beta chain). The antigen is not known. The donors, aged roughly 6 to 100, were healthy Caucasians from Russia. Through a sample-barcoded 5' primer and a J-beta primer mix, a second PCR was run for roughly 6 to 12 cycles. Each CDR3 protein gets one entry after TCRdb re-called the 5' RACE reads with MiXCR. The repertoire consists of about 730,000 distinct CDR3 sequences, with 43% occurring once and the leading ten covering 20% to 25%. Trimming took 6 bases from V and 1 from J, leaving 15 bases between them. In germline, CDR1 is DFQATT, CDR2 SNEGSKA (reference sequence). CDR3 length: 14 residues. The data are from a study of blood T cells in healthy people across ages. Study-wide points: More naive CD4+ cells and higher diversity marked long-lived donors relative to aged donors.

The receptor's source is a woman in her sixties in good health. The genes are TRBV20-1 and TRBJ1-1, with a tentative D call TRBD1 (5 bases). The sample consisted of blood. CDR3 coding DNA: TGCAGTGCCTACGGGGGGGAAGGGAACACTGAAGCTTTCTTT. Amino acid sequence: CSAYGGEGNTEAFF.